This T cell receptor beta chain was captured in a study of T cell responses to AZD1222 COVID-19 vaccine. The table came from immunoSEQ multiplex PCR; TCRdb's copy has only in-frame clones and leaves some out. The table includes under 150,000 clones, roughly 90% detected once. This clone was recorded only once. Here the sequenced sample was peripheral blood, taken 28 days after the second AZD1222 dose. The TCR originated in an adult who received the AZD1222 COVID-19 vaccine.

The CDR3 region is CASSLIGSAYVGELFF. The CDR3 coding sequence is TGTGCCAGCAGCTTAATCGGTTCAGCTTATGTCGGGGAGCTGTTTTTT. The J gene is TRBJ2-2, the V gene TRBV11-1; D is undetermined. The V gene lost 2 bases and the J gene lost 7 bases, with 17 bases spanning the gap. The CDR3 contains 16 residues. Germline CDR1 SGHAT, CDR2 FQDESV (reference sequence).